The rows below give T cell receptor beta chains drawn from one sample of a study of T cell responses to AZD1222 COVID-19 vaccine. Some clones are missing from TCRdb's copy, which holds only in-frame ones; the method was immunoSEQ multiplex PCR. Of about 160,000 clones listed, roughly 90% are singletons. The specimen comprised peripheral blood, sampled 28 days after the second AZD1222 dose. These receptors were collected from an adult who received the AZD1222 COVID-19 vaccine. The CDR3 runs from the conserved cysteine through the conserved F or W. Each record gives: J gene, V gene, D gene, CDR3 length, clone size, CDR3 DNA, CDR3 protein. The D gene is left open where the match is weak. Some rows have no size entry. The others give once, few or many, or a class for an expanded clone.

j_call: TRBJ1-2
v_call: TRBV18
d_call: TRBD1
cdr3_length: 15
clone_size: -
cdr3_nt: TGTGCCAGCTCACCACCGGGACAGGGAGTAAATGGCTACACCTTC
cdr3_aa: CASSPPGQGVNGYTF

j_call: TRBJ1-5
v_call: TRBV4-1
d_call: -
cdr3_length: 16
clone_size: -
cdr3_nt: TGCGCCAGCAGCCAACCCGGGGGGGCTAGCAATCAGCCCCAGCATTTT
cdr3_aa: CASSQPGGASNQPQHF

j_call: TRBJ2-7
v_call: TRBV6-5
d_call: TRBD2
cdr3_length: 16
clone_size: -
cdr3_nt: TGTGCCAGCAGTTACGGGGGACTAGCGGGAGGTAACGAGCAGTACTTC
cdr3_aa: CASSYGGLAGGNEQYF

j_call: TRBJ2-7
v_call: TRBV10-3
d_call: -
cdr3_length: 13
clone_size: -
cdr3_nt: TGTGCCATCAGACTCGACCCTGCCTACGAGCAGTACTTC
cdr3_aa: CAIRLDPAYEQYF

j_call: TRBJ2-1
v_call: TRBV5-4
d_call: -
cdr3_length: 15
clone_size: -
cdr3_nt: TGTGCCAGCAGCCCTACTCGGGAACTCTACAATGAGCAGTTCTTC
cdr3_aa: CASSPTRELYNEQFF

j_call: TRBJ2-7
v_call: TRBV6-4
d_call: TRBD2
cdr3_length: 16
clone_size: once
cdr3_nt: TGTGCCAGCAGTGACTCGATAGGACGGGAGGTCTACGAGCAGTACTTC
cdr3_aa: CASSDSIGREVYEQYF

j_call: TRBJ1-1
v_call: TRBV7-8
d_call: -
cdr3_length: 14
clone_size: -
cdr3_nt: TGTGCCAGCAGCTTTTCCGGGGGGAACACTGAAGCTTTCTTT
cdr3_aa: CASSFSGGNTEAFF

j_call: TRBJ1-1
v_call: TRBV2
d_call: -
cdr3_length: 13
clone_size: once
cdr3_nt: TGTGCCAGCAGCCGGGACAAGAAGACTGAAGCTTTCTTT
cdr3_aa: CASSRDKKTEAFF

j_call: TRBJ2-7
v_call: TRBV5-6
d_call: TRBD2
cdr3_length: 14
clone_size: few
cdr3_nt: TGTGCCAGCAGCTTACTAGCGGGAGGTCGCGAGCAGTACTTC
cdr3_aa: CASSLLAGGREQYF

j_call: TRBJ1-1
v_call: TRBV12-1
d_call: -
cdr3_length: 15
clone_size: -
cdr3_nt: TGTGCCAGCAGCCCCTCCGCGCGGGGCCAGGATGAAGCTTTCTTT
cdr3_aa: CASSPSARGQDEAFF

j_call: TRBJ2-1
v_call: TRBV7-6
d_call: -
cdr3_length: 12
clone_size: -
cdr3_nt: TGTGCCAGCAGCCTTGCGGACAGAGAGCAGTTCTTC
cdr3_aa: CASSLADREQFF

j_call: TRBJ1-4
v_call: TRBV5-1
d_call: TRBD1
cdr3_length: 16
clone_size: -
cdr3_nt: TGCGCCAGCAGCTTGGGCGGACAGGGCGTTAATGAAAAACTGTTTTTT
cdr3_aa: CASSLGGQGVNEKLFF

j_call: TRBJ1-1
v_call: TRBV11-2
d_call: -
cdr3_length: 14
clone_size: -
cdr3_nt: TGTGCCAGCAGCTCCCTCTTAGGGGGCACTGAAGCTTTCTTT
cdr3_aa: CASSSLLGGTEAFF

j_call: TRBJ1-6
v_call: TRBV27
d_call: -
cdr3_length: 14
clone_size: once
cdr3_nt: TGTGCCAGCGGATGGGAACAGGGAGGGTCACCCCTCCACTTT
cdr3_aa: CASGWEQGGSPLHF

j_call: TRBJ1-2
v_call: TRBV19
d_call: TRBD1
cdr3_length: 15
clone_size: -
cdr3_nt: TGTGCCAGTAGTGTCCGGACAGGGAATTTGTATGGCTACACCTTC
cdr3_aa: CASSVRTGNLYGYTF

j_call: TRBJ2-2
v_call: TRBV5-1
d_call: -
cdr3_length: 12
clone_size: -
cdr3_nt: TGCGCCAGCAGCTTGGTCTCCGGGGAGCTGTTTTTT
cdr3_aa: CASSLVSGELFF

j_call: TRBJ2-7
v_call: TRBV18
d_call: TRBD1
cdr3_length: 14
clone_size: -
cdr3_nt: TGTGCCAGCTCACCCCGGGACAGGACCTACGAGCAGTACTTC
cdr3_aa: CASSPRDRTYEQYF

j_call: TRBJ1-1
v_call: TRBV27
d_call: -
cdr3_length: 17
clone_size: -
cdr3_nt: TGTGCCAGCAGTCCCCGCTCGGGGGCCCGGAGATTCACTGAAGCTTTCTTT
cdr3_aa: CASSPRSGARRFTEAFF

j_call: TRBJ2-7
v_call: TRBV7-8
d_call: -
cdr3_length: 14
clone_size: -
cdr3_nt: TGTGCCAGCAGCTTAGTGGCGGGATCCTACGAGCAGTACTTC
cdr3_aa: CASSLVAGSYEQYF

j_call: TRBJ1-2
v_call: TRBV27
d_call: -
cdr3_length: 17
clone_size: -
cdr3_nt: TGTGCCAGCAGTTCGCGTTGGACAGCCTCAAAGGTCTATGGCTACACCTTC
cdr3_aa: CASSSRWTASKVYGYTF

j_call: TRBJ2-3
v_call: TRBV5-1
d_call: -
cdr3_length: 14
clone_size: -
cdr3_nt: TGCGCCAGCAGCTTAGACAGCAGCACAGATACGCAGTATTTT
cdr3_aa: CASSLDSSTDTQYF

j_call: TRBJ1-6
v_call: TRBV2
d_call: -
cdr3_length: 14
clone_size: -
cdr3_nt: TGTGCCAGCAGTGAACAGAGCCATAATTCACCCCTCCACTTT
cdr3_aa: CASSEQSHNSPLHF

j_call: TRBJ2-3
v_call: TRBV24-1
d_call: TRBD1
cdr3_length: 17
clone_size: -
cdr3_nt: TGTGCCACCAGTTCCCCTCAAGGACAGGGGGCCCCAGATACGCAGTATTTT
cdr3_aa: CATSSPQGQGAPDTQYF

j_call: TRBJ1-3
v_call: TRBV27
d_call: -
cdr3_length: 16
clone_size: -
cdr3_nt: TGTGCCAGCAGTTCCTCCCCCCGTGGAGACGGGGACACCATATATTTT
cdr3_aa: CASSSSPRGDGDTIYF

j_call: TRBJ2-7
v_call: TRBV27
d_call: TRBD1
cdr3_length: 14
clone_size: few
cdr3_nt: TGTGCCAGCAGTTCCTGGACAGGGGAATACGAGCAGTACTTC
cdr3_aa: CASSSWTGEYEQYF

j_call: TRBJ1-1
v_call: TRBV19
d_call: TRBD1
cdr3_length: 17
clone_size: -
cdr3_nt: TGTGCCAGTAGTAGGGGCCGGACAGGGGGCGTCGGCACTGAAGCTTTCTTT
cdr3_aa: CASSRGRTGGVGTEAFF

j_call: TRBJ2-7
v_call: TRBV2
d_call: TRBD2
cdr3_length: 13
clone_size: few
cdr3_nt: TGTGCCAGCAGGAAGACTAGCGTCTACGAGCAGTACTTC
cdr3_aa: CASRKTSVYEQYF

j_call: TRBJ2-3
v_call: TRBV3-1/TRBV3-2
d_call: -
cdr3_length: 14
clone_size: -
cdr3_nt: TGTGCCAGCAGCCTACTAGCTGGCGCGGATACGCAGTATTTT
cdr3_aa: CASSLLAGADTQYF

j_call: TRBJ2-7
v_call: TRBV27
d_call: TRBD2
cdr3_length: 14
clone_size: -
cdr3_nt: TGTGCCAGCGGAAGCGGGAGGCCCCCCCACGAGCAGTACTTC
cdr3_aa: CASGSGRPPHEQYF

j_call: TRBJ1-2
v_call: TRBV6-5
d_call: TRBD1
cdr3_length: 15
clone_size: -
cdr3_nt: TGTGCCAGCAGTTACAGGCAGGGGGCTGGGTATGGCTACACCTTC
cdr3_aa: CASSYRQGAGYGYTF

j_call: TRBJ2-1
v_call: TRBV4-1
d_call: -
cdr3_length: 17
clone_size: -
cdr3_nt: TGCGCCAGCAGCCCGGACCCGAGTGCGGCCTCCTACAATGAGCAGTTCTTC
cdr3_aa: CASSPDPSAASYNEQFF

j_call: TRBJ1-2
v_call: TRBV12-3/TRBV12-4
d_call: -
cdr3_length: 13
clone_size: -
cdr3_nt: TGTGCCAGCAGTCCCGGACGGAACTATGGCTACACCTTC
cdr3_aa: CASSPGRNYGYTF

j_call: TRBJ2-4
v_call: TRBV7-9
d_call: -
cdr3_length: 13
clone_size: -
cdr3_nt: TGTGCCAGCGGTTGGGAGGCCAAAAACATTCAGTACTTC
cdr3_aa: CASGWEAKNIQYF

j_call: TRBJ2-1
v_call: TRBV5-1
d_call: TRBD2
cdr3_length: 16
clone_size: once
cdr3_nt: TGCGCCAGCGGAAAAGCGGGAGTGGGGGGATACAATGAGCAGTTCTTC
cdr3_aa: CASGKAGVGGYNEQFF

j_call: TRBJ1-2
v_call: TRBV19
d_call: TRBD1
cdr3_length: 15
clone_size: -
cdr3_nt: TGTGCCAGTAGTACCGGGACAGGGGGTAACTATGGCTACACCTTC
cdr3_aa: CASSTGTGGNYGYTF

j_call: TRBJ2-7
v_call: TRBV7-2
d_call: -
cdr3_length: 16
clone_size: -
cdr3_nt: TGTGCCAGCAGCAAGACTACCCCCGTCGCCTCCTACGAGCAGTACTTC
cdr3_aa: CASSKTTPVASYEQYF

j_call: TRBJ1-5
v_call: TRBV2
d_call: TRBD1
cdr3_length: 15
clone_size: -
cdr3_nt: TGTGCCAGCAGGGAGGGACAGGTTAGCAATCAGCCCCAGCATTTT
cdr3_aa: CASREGQVSNQPQHF

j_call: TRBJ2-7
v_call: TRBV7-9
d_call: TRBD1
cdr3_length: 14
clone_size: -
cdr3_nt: TGTGCCAGCAGCTACCGGGACAGGGGGGACGAGCAGTACTTC
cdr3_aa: CASSYRDRGDEQYF

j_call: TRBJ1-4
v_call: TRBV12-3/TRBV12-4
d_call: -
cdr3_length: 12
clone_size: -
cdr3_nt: TGTGCCAGCAGTTTCGGATTAGCAAAACTGTTTTTT
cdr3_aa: CASSFGLAKLFF

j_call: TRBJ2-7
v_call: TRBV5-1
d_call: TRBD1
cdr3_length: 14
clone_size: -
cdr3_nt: TGCGCCAGCAGCTTAGGACAGGGGCCCTACGAGCAGTACTTC
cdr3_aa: CASSLGQGPYEQYF

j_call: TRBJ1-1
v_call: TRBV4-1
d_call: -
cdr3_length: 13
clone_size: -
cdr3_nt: TGCGCCAGCAGCCAAGGGGGGAACACTGAAGCTTTCTTT
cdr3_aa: CASSQGGNTEAFF

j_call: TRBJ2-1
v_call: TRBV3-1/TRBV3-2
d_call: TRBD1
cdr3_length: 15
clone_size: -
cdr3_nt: TGTGCCAGCAGCCTCGACAGGGCGTCAGTCAATGAGCAGTTCTTC
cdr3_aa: CASSLDRASVNEQFF

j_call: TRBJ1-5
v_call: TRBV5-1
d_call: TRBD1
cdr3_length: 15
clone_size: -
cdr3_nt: TGCGCCAGCAGCTTGGGGGGACAGGCCAATCAGCCCCAGCATTTT
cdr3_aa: CASSLGGQANQPQHF

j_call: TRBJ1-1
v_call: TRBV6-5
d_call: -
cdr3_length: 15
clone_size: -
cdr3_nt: TGTGCCAGCAGTTACGCTGGGGGCATGAACACTGAAGCTTTCTTT
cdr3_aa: CASSYAGGMNTEAFF

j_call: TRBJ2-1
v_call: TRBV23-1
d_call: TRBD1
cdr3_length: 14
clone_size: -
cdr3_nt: TGCGCCTTCCCCGGGACAGGGAACTACAATGAGCAGTTCTTC
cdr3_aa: CAFPGTGNYNEQFF

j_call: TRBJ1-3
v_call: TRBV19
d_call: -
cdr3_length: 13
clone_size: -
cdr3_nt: TGTGCCACCCGGGCGGTCTCTGGAAACACCATATATTTT
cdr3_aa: CATRAVSGNTIYF

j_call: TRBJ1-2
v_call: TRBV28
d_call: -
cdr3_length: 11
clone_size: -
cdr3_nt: TGTGCCAGCAGCGGTAACTATGGCTACACCTTC
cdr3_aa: CASSGNYGYTF

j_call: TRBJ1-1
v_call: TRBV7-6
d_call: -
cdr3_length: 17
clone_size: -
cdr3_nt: TGTGCCAGCAGCCTTTCCTATCCCGGACAGCCGAACACTGAAGCTTTCTTT
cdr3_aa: CASSLSYPGQPNTEAFF

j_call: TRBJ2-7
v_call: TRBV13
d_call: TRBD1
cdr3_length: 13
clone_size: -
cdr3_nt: TGTGCCAGCAGCTTAGTACAGGGGACCGAGCAGTACTTC
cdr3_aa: CASSLVQGTEQYF

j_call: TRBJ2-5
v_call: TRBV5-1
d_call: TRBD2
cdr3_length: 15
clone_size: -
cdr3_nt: TGCGCCAGCAGCCCCTGGACTAGCGGACTAGAGACCCAGTACTTC
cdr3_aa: CASSPWTSGLETQYF

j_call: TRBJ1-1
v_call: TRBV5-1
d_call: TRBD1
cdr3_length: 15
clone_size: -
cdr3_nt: TGCGCCAGCAGCCCCCTGCACAGGGGGAACACTGAAGCTTTCTTT
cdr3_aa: CASSPLHRGNTEAFF

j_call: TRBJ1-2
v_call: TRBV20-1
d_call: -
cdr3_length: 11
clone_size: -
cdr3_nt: TGCAGTGCTCACGGGAATGACCTGCACACCTTC
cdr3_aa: CSAHGNDLHTF

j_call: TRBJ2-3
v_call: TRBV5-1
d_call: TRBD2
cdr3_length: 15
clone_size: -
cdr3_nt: TGCGCCAGCAAAATGGAGGGAGGGAAATCAGATACGCAGTATTTT
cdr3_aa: CASKMEGGKSDTQYF

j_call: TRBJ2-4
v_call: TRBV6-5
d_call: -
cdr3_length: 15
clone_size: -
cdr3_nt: TGTGCCAGTGAAGGGGGGGCCCTTGCCAAAAACATTCAGTACTTC
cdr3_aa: CASEGGALAKNIQYF

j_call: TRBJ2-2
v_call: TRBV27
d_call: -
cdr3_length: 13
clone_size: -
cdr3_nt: TGTGCCAGCAGTCTTAACAGGGCCGGGGAGCTGTTTTTT
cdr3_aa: CASSLNRAGELFF

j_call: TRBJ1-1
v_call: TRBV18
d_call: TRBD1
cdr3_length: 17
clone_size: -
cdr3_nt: TGTGCCAGCTCACCAAGAACAGGGGGCGCGGGGAACACTGAAGCTTTCTTT
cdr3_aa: CASSPRTGGAGNTEAFF